This entry features one TCR beta chain sequence. Its antigen remains undetermined. Base quality data are lacking; no much larger clone is found one base away. These data belong to a study of PD-L1 blockade in urothelial cancer (dated by TCRdb to about 2017). Looking at the study overall: All patients started therapy in about 2014 and received atezolizumab 1,200 mg intravenously every 3 weeks. About 90% of the 29 patients were identified as males with urothelial cancer of bladder origin, and a prior smoking history was reported by 18 of 29 patients. An ECOG performance status of 0 or 1 was recorded for the patients, and 0 to 3 prior chemotherapy regimens had been received by the patients. Blood samples were analyzed at 3 weeks after treatment start (second dose) and at 6 weeks after treatment start. Blood samples yielded a median of around 150,000 T cells and tens of thousands of unique TCRs, with median clonality 0.080. The study was an exploratory multi-omic analysis of somatic, immune and clinical correlates of response to PD-L1 blockade with atezolizumab in urothelial cancer. Pretreatment tumor samples, along with matched peripheral blood serially collected before and after atezolizumab treatment, were subjected to TCR sequencing. Durable clinical benefit was defined as a progression-free survival longer than 6 months, and TCR features were additionally tested against progression-free survival and overall survival. In the same patients, whole exome sequencing and RNA sequencing of pretreatment tumors were performed in addition to TCR sequencing. Durable clinical benefit was achieved by nine patients and was not achieved by 20 patients. Twenty-nine patients had pretreatment blood TCR-seq, about 25 had at least one posttreatment blood collection, and about 25 had tumor TCR-seq.

The CDR3, cysteine through phenylalanine, is 16 amino acids long. Left in the record is the CDR3 DNA by itself, 48 bases read in frame from the first base. Unmatched junction bases come to 4, with V trimmed by 5 bases and J by 0 bases. CDR1 and CDR2, looked up from the germline V gene (reference sequence), are SEHNR and FQNEAQ. A cohort of 25 to 30 patients with locally advanced or metastatic urothelial carcinoma, treated at Memorial Sloan Kettering on a trial protocol, was included. Peripheral blood mononuclear cells were collected from each patient pretreatment and during treatment, giving between 1 and 8 total time points per patient. The Qiagen DNeasy Blood extraction kit was used to purify genomic DNA from total PBMCs and from tumor samples. PBMCs were collected pretreatment and during treatment and were isolated and stored as previously described. Synthetic TCR analog templates were spiked into each PCR so that absolute template abundance could be estimated from read counts. The immunoSEQ assay was used to amplify TCRbeta CDR3 regions from genomic DNA with bias-controlled V and J gene primers. Sequencing of rearranged TCRbeta segments was performed at approximately 20X coverage. The paper's data handling went like this. Sequencing errors were corrected by clustering, and CDR3s were annotated against IMGT so that V, D and J genes could be assigned. Downstream analyses used only productive TCRbeta rearrangements and left out out-of-frame or stop-codon sequences. Clonality was computed as one minus Shannon entropy normalized by the log of the number of unique productive sequences. Clones differing between time points or between blood and tumor were identified by Fisher's exact test with Benjamini-Hochberg correction at adjusted p below 0.01. TCRdb took over this immuneACCESS table, retaining in-frame rearrangements with V and J assigned. Such tables are incomplete; in checked studies, under half of the missing clones stem from an unresolved V gene, and the remainder is unexplained. The V and J calls and clone size come from that table; D and trimming were worked out from the DNA. The sample records 100,000 or so clones, approximately 91% of which are singletons. The top ten clonotypes cover 0.8% to 1% of the sample.

Points the paper makes about the study in general: Improved progression-free and overall survival was found to be associated with pretreatment peripheral blood TCR clonality below the median. Small sample size (n ≈ 28) and many exploratory analyses mean the results are intended to be hypothesis-generating. At 3 weeks after the start of treatment, tumor-associated TCR clones in peripheral blood had expanded more in patients with durable benefit (n ≈ 24, p = 0.022).

Rearrangement joined TRBV7-9 to TRBJ2-7; a stretch of 13 junction bases matches TRBD2. The clonotype was recovered from an elderly woman with urothelial cancer. The specimen was PBMCs, collected around atezolizumab (anti-PD-L1) treatment. DNA sequence: TGTGCCAGCAGCCTGGGACTAGCGGGGATCTCCTACGAGCAGTACTTC. Its protein reads: CASSLGLAGISYEQYF.